This T cell receptor (beta chain) was observed in a study of technical replicates of blood from several donors. Repertoires were generated with immunoSEQ multiplex PCR, while TCRdb's copy carries only in-frame clones and drops some. The table lists more than 90,000 clones, approximately 95% of them singletons. The receptor was derived from a human donor in good health. The sample was T cells isolated from PBMCs.

CDR3 sequence: CASSLGDRDVETQYF. CDR3 bases: TGCGCCAGCAGCTTGGGGGACAGGGATGTTGAGACCCAGTACTTC. The chain joins TRBV5-1 to TRBJ2-5, with 9 bases matching TRBD1. The length of the CDR3 is 15 residues. J was trimmed by 5 bases and V by 0 bases; bases with no gene match: 5. Germline values: CDR1 SGHRS, CDR2 YFSETQ.